The 12 T cell receptor beta chains below all came from one sample that was sequenced in a study of early T cells in non-severe SARS-CoV-2 infection. A single record per CDR3 protein comes from TCRdb applying MiXCR to the 5' RACE reads. The table lists about 83,000 distinct CDR3 sequences, 9% to 15% of them singletons. The sequenced sample was whole blood. These TCRs come from an adult who was a healthcare worker with PCR-confirmed SARS-CoV-2 infection or an uninfected control (not recorded which).

In this sample, this clonotype turned up many times. The rearrangement links TRBV12-5 to TRBJ2-1; tentative D call: TRBD1 (5 bases). This CDR3 region has 13 residues. The germline CDR1 and CDR2 sequences are LGHNT and FRNRAP. Trimming left V 6 bases short and J 9 bases short, with 15 bases between. The CDR3 loop reads CASGRTPSPEQFF. The CDR3 DNA sequence: TGTGCTAGTGGAAGGACACCCTCCCCTGAGCAGTTCTTC.

V and J are TRBV11-2 and TRBJ1-4; D is unclear. Trimming removed 1 base from V and 0 bases from J, with 6 bases in between. The CDR3 runs to 15 residues. The V gene's germline CDR1 is SGHAT and CDR2 FQNNGV. DNA of the CDR3: TGTGCCAGCAGCTTAGTGAGTGCAACTAATGAAAAACTGTTTTTT. Protein product: CASSLVSATNEKLFF.

Ten or more counts support this clonotype. The chain is built from TRBV6-1 and TRBJ2-7; perhaps TRBD2 as D (5 bases). Germline loops: CDR1 MNHNS, CDR2 SASEGT. The CDR3 sequence is 14 residues long. V gave up 10 bases and J gave up 2 bases, with 18 bases separating them. The CDR3 here is CATKLAAEPYEQYF. CDR3 nucleotides: TGTGCCACCAAGCTAGCCGCCGAGCCCTACGAGCAGTACTTC.

This clonotype was seen more than once but under ten times. V gene TRBV4-1 combines with J gene TRBJ1-3; D gene unclear. Germline V lookup: CDR1 MGHRA, CDR2 YSYEKL. The CDR3 totals 15 residues. V dropped 1 base and J dropped 0 bases, with 7 bases sitting between them. The CDR3 DNA follows: TGCGCCAGCAGCCAAGTCGGCAGCTCTGGAAACACCATATATTTT. Amino acid sequence: CASSQVGSSGNTIYF.

This clonotype has at least ten counts. The chain couples TRBV19 to TRBJ2-2; 10 bases map to TRBD1. The CDR3 covers 14 residues. V shed 8 bases and J 6 bases; nucleotides not matched to a gene: 6. Germline CDR1 and CDR2: LNHDA and SQIVND (reference sequence). This CDR3 reads CASEDRGRSGELFF. CDR3 bases: TGTGCCAGTGAAGACAGGGGGCGATCCGGGGAGCTGTTTTTT.

V usage is TRBV7-3 and J usage is TRBJ1-1, with D possibly matching TRBD1 (6 bases). V was trimmed by 2 bases and J by 1 base, leaving 8 bases between them. This CDR3 spans 14 amino acids. Germline CDR1 and CDR2: SGHTA and FQGTGA. The CDR3 bases are TGTGCCAGCAGCTTATCGACAGGGAACACTGAAGCTTTCTTT. Protein product: CASSLSTGNTEAFF.

The rearrangement uses TRBV3-1 and TRBJ1-5; D is undetermined. Trimming removed 1 base from V and 4 bases from J, with 20 bases in between. There are 18 residues in the CDR3. Germline V gene lookup returns CDR1 LGHDT and CDR2 YNNKEL (reference sequence). The CDR3 DNA sequence: TGTGCCAGCAGCCAAGGTTCACGGCGTACTTGGTCGAATCAGCCCCAGCATTTT. It specifies CASSQGSRRTWSNQPQHF. The complete variable domain, with remaining parts taken from reference TRBV3-1 and TRBJ1-5, reads DTAVSQTPKYLVTQMGNDKSIKCEQNLGHDTMYWYKQDSKKFLKIMFSYNNKELIINETVPNRFSPKSPDKAHLNLHINSLELGDSAVYFCASSQGSRRTWSNQPQHFGDGTRLSIL.

The chain employs TRBV5-4 and TRBJ1-1; D unclear. The CDR3 runs 13 residues. The ends were cut back, 3 bases at V and 1 base at J, with 7 bases in the middle. CDR1 and CDR2 (germline): SGHNT, YYREEE (reference sequence). CDR3 DNA sequence: TGTGCCAGCAGCTGGGCTAAGAACACTGAAGCTTTCTTT. Amino acid sequence: CASSWAKNTEAFF. The entire variable domain, with the rest obtained from reference TRBV5-4 and TRBJ1-1, is as follows: ETGVTQSPTHLIKTRGQQVTLRCSSQSGHNTVSWYQQALGQGPQFIFQYYREEENGRGNFPPRFSGLQFPNYSSELNVNALELDDSALYLCASSWAKNTEAFFGQGTRLTVV.

This chain connects TRBV20-1 to TRBJ2-3, with D possibly TRBD2 on 5 matching bases. Germline-derived CDR1 and CDR2 are DFQATT and SNEGSKA (reference sequence). V dropped 6 bases and J dropped 4 bases, with 17 bases sitting between them. The CDR3 has 14 residues. The CDR3 nucleotides are TGCAGTGCCCGAGGGATCCCTGGGGCAGATACGCAGTATTTT. This gives the protein CSARGIPGADTQYF.

The chain joins TRBV10-3 to TRBJ2-5; perhaps TRBD2 as D (5 bases). Germline-derived CDR1 and CDR2 are ENHRY and SYGVKD. The V end was cut by 6 bases, the J end by 0 bases, with 14 bases between. The CDR3 extends over 15 amino acids. The DNA of the CDR3 is TGTGCCATCAGCCCCAACTCGGGGTACCAAGAGACCCAGTACTTC. It yields the protein CAISPNSGYQETQYF.

This clonotype was seen a handful of times. This chain uses TRBV20-1 with TRBJ1-6; D is uncertain. The CDR3 sequence is 12 residues long. V was cut by 3 bases and J by 7 bases, with 7 bases left in between. Germline CDR1 is DFQATT and CDR2 is SNEGSKA (reference sequence). The CDR3 is CSARLGNSPLHF. CDR3 DNA: TGCAGTGCTAGGCTCGGGAATTCACCCCTCCACTTT.

This clonotype was seen a handful of times. This CDR3 is CSASKGRKTDTQYF. CDR3 DNA: TGCAGTGCTAGCAAGGGGCGGAAAACAGATACGCAGTATTTT. The V and J genes are TRBV20-1 and TRBJ2-3, with a weak D call TRBD1 (5 bases). Deletions cut 3 bases from V and 3 bases from J, with 13 bases between. The V gene's germline CDR1 is DFQATT and CDR2 SNEGSKA (reference sequence). This CDR3 is built from 14 residues.